The clone carrying this T cell receptor (beta chain) was detected a few times. Its antigen is still unknown. Extractions gave at least 5 micrograms of total RNA per sample. Primed by a sample-barcoded 5' primer and a J-beta primer mix, a second PCR proceeded for roughly 7 to 11 cycles. Each TCR beta cDNA got a 12-nucleotide random molecular identifier. Each CDR3 protein gets one entry after TCRdb re-called the 5' RACE reads with MiXCR. The data show 920,000 or so distinct CDR3 sequences, with roughly 45% seen just once and approximately 17% held by the top ten. This sample stems from a study of blood T cells in healthy people across ages. Broader study findings: It was the long-lived donors that had more naive CD4+ cells and higher diversity than aged donors.

The CDR3 loop spans 17 amino acids. CDR1 MNHEY and CDR2 SVGEGT come from the germline V gene. V gave up 3 bases and J gave up 2 bases; unmatched junction bases: 13. The receptor's source is a woman aged 55-69 years in good health. V gene TRBV6-2 or TRBV6-3 combines with J gene TRBJ2-7; 7 positions match TRBD1. Sequencing used blood. The CDR3 region has the DNA TGTGCCAGCAGTTATCCCGCAAGGACAGGCGCAACCTACGAGCAGTACTTC. It encodes CASSYPARTGATYEQYF.